The 25 T cell receptor beta chains below were found in one sample sequenced in a study of blood T cell repertoires in COVID-19. Libraries were prepared by immunoSEQ multiplex PCR; TCRdb keeps only in-frame clonotypes and omits some of them. The sample lists about 81,000 clones, around 80% occurring once. Sequencing was done on a sample of peripheral blood. The receptors shown here come from a human donor in a cohort sampled during active COVID-19.

J is TRBJ2-1 and V is TRBV6-5; 7 bases fit TRBD2. The CDR3 contains 15 residues. Germline CDR1 and CDR2: MNHEY and SVGAGI. V was pared by 4 bases and J by 3 bases, with 6 bases of the junction left unmatched. CDR3 loop: CASSSEAGFYNEQFF. CDR3 DNA: TGTGCCAGCAGTTCCGAAGCGGGGTTCTACAATGAGCAGTTCTTC.

This clone was observed once. J is TRBJ1-1 and V is TRBV4-2; possibly TRBD1 for D (5 bases). Germline V gene lookup returns CDR1 LGHNA and CDR2 YNFKEQ. Deletions cut 1 base from V and 0 bases from J, with 6 bases between. The CDR3 runs to 14 residues. CDR3 sequence reads: CASSQGGVNTEAFF. CDR3 DNA sequence: TGTGCCAGCAGCCAAGGGGGGGTGAACACTGAAGCTTTCTTT.

Many counts were recorded for this clone. The CDR3 reads CASSRDRERSDSNQPQHF. The CDR3 coding sequence is TGTGCCAGCAGCCGAGACAGGGAGAGATCGGATAGCAATCAGCCCCAGCATTTT. V usage is TRBV7-6 and J usage is TRBJ1-5, with 7 positions matching TRBD1. V was pared by 5 bases and J by 0 bases, with 13 bases of the junction left unmatched. Germline values: CDR1 SGHVS, CDR2 FNYEAQ. This CDR3 is 18 amino acids long.

This clone is a singleton in its sample. The chain is built from TRBV5-1 and TRBJ2-6; 8 nucleotides match TRBD1. V lost 7 bases and J lost 3; bases outside the gene matches: 3. CDR1 and CDR2 (germline): SGHRS, YFSETQ. The CDR3 sequence is 14 residues long. The DNA for the CDR3 is TGCGCCAGCCGCAGGGGGCTTGGGGCCAACGTCCTGACTTTC. It codes for CASRRGLGANVLTF.

This chain connects TRBV6-5 to TRBJ1-1; D gene ambiguous. CDR1 MNHEY and CDR2 SVGAGI come from the germline V gene. The CDR3 extends over 12 amino acids. The V gene lost 8 bases and the J gene lost 4 bases, with 11 bases spanning the gap. The CDR3 here is CASHGRSTEAFF. The CDR3 nucleotides read TGTGCCAGCCATGGTCGGAGCACTGAAGCTTTCTTT.

This chain joins TRBV18 and TRBJ1-1; D remains unclear. Germline CDR1 is KGHSH and CDR2 is LQKENI. V lost 2 bases and J lost 4, with 11 bases in between. CDR3 length: 14 amino acids. CDR3 DNA sequence: TGTGCCAGCTCACCAGACGGAACGGGCACTGAAGCTTTCTTT. Protein: CASSPDGTGTEAFF.

The chain has TRBV7-6 and TRBJ2-7; 9 bases line up with TRBD1. The germline V gene has CDR1 SGHVS and CDR2 FNYEAQ. Germline trimming cut 3 bases from V and 4 bases from J; bases unmatched to any gene: 4. The CDR3 runs 14 residues. CDR3 nucleotides: TGTGCCAGCAGCTTTGGACAGGGGTATTACGAGCAGTACTTC. Translation gives CASSFGQGYYEQYF. The full variable domain, with the rest looked up from reference TRBV7-6 and TRBJ2-7, is GAGVSQSPRYKVTKRGQDVALRCDPISGHVSLYWYRQALGQGPEFLTYFNYEAQQDKSGLPNDRFSAERPEGSISTLTIQRTEQRDSAMYRCASSFGQGYYEQYFGPGTRLTVT.

The chain uses TRBV9 and TRBJ1-6; 8 bases align to TRBD1. The CDR3 consists of 15 residues. V shed 0 bases, J shed 6 bases, and the junction held 2 bases outside the gene matches. Germline CDR1 SGDLS, CDR2 YYNGEE. The CDR3 DNA is TGTGCCAGCAGCGTAGAGGGACAGGTTAATTCACCCCTCCACTTT. This gives the protein CASSVEGQVNSPLHF.

J is TRBJ1-1 and V is TRBV19; D is unresolved. Germline V gene sequence: CDR1 LNHDA, CDR2 SQIVND (reference sequence). Trimming took 4 bases from V and 1 from J, leaving 4 bases between them. This CDR3 has 12 amino acids. CDR3 nucleotides: TGTGCCAGTAGTAAGAGGAACACTGAAGCTTTCTTT. Translation gives CASSKRNTEAFF.

The chain employs TRBV30 and TRBJ2-6, with a weak D call TRBD1 (5 bases). Deletions cut 0 bases from V and 0 bases from J, with 15 bases between. From germline, CDR1 is GTSNPN and CDR2 SVGIG (reference sequence). This CDR3 has 18 amino acids. CDR3 coding DNA: TGTGCCTGGAGTGTACTCAGGGATATAATCTCTGGGGCCAACGTCCTGACTTTC. Its protein is CAWSVLRDIISGANVLTF.

The CDR3, as DNA: TGTGCCAGCAGTCCCTGGGGGGGGCGCAAAGAGCAGTACTTC. Residues: CASSPWGGRKEQYF. The rearrangement uses TRBV27 and TRBJ2-7, with a possible D match to TRBD2 (7 bases). CDR3 length: 14 amino acids. Germline lookup yields CDR1 MNHEY and CDR2 SMNVEV (reference sequence). The V end was cut by 5 bases, the J end by 7 bases, with 18 bases between.

The chain employs TRBV5-1 and TRBJ2-6, with 7 nucleotides matching TRBD1. Trimming removed 0 bases from V and 2 bases from J; junction bases left unmatched: 5. The germline V gene has CDR1 SGHRS and CDR2 YFSETQ. CDR3 length: 17 amino acids. The CDR3 DNA reads as TGCGCCAGCAGCTTGGAGACAGGGACAACTGGGGCCAACGTCCTGACTTTC. It translates to CASSLETGTTGANVLTF.

This clone was picked up a small number of times. This chain links TRBV5-6 with TRBJ1-6, with 7 positions matching TRBD1. The V gene's germline CDR1 is SGHDT and CDR2 YYEEEE. The J segment lost 9 bases and the V segment lost 4 bases, leaving 10 bases of the junction unmatched. The CDR3 runs to 15 residues. CDR3 amino acids: CASSPPLQGISPLHF. In DNA, the CDR3 is TGTGCCAGCAGCCCGCCGTTACAGGGGATTTCACCCCTCCACTTT.

The V call is TRBV6-2 or TRBV6-3, the J call TRBJ1-1; TRBD1 aligns across 8 bases. The CDR3 runs to 14 residues. V lost 2 bases to trimming and J lost 5 bases; unmatched junction nucleotides: 4. CDR1 and CDR2 (germline): MNHEY, SVGEGT. As DNA, the CDR3 is TGTGCCAGCAGTTACCTCAGGGGGCGTACTGAAGCTTTCTTT. Its translation: CASSYLRGRTEAFF.

The chain joins TRBV6-5 to TRBJ2-7; possible D gene TRBD1, 5 bases. V was pared by 2 bases and J by 1 base, with 9 bases between. Germline loops: CDR1 MNHEY, CDR2 SVGAGI. This CDR3 has 14 residues. The CDR3 bases are TGTGCCAGCAGTTACCTCAGGGCTTCCTACGAGCAGTACTTC. Encoded protein: CASSYLRASYEQYF.

There are a few counts of this clone. The chain couples TRBV6-6 to TRBJ1-5; D call uncertain. The germline gives CDR1 MNHNY, CDR2 SVGAGI (reference sequence). V was shortened by 4 bases and J by 4 bases, with 11 bases between the two germline ends. The CDR3 contains 14 residues. The CDR3 protein is CASSSVPGNQPQHF. CDR3 in DNA: TGTGCCAGCAGTTCCGTACCGGGGAATCAGCCCCAGCATTTT.

The chain carries TRBV5-1 and TRBJ1-4; D unclear. Germline assignment: CDR1 SGHRS and CDR2 YFSETQ. Between the trimmed V and J ends, which lost 2 bases and 7 bases, there was a span of 15 bases. The CDR3 is made up of 15 amino acids. The CDR3 bases are TGCGCCAGCAGCTTAGCGGGGAAGTCAAGTGAAAAACTGTTTTTT. It encodes CASSLAGKSSEKLFF.

This chain connects TRBV6-5 to TRBJ2-2, with D tentatively TRBD2 (6 bases). Germline values: CDR1 MNHEY, CDR2 SVGAGI. V was cut by 8 bases and J by 4 bases, with 14 bases left in between. CDR3 length: 14 residues. CDR3 amino acids: CASLRDFGTGELFF. The CDR3 DNA follows: TGTGCCAGCCTCCGGGACTTCGGCACCGGGGAGCTGTTTTTT.

The chain couples TRBV7-2 to TRBJ2-1; unclear D gene. Trimming stripped 8 bases from V and 4 bases from J, with 12 bases between. Germline CDR1 SGHTA, CDR2 FQGNSA. The CDR3 has 13 amino acids. Written as DNA, the CDR3 is TGTGCCAGCGCCGCGTCGGGTTACAATGAGCAGTTCTTC. It is translated as CASAASGYNEQFF.

V and J are TRBV18 and TRBJ1-6, with 7 bases identical to TRBD1. Germline CDR1 and CDR2: KGHSH and LQKENI. Losses at the gene ends were 3 bases for V and 10 bases for J; bases not matched to a gene: 6. CDR3 length: 14 amino acids. The CDR3 DNA reads as TGTGCCAGCTCACCCAGAACAGGGGACTCACCCCTCCACTTT. It translates to CASSPRTGDSPLHF. The full variable domain, in which reference TRBV18 and TRBJ1-6 provide the parts outside the CDR3, is NAGVMQNPRHLVRRRGQEARLRCSPMKGHSHVYWYRQLPEEGLKFMVYLQKENIIDESGMPKERFSAEFPKEGPSILRIQQVVRGDSAAYFCASSPRTGDSPLHFGNGTRLTVT.

This chain links TRBV9 with TRBJ2-2; 9 nucleotides agree with TRBD1. This CDR3 has 16 amino acids. Germline trimming cut 4 bases from V and 7 bases from J; bases unmatched to any gene: 11. CDR1 and CDR2 from the germline V gene are SGDLS and YYNGEE. CDR3: CASSPRQGGNVGELFF. In DNA, the CDR3 is TGTGCCAGCAGCCCCCGACAGGGGGGGAATGTCGGGGAGCTGTTTTTT.

The chain uses TRBV6-6 and TRBJ1-1; the D is unclear. There are 13 residues in the CDR3. V was shortened by 3 bases and J by 0 bases, with 5 bases between the two germline ends. Looked up from germline, CDR1 is MNHNY and CDR2 is SVGAGI (reference sequence). The CDR3 reads CASSYRVNTEAFF. DNA of the CDR3: TGTGCCAGCAGTTATCGGGTGAACACTGAAGCTTTCTTT.

This rearrangement joins TRBV7-9 to TRBJ1-5, with D uncertain. The V gene lost 2 bases and the J gene lost 0 bases, with 8 bases spanning the gap. The germline CDR1 and CDR2 sequences are SEHNR and FQNEAQ (reference sequence). The CDR3 totals 15 residues. The CDR3 loop reads CASSLSGNSNQPQHF. The CDR3, as DNA: TGTGCCAGCAGCTTATCAGGAAATAGCAATCAGCCCCAGCATTTT.

The chain combines TRBV29-1 with TRBJ2-7, with 7 bases matching TRBD2. Germline V CDR1 and CDR2: SQVTM, ANQGSEA. This CDR3 spans 13 amino acids. The ends lost 4 bases at V and 7 bases at J; junction bases unmatched: 10. CDR3 residues: CSVAGGRGAEQYF. The CDR3 nucleotides are TGCAGCGTTGCGGGAGGCCGTGGGGCGGAGCAGTACTTC.

The chain recombines TRBV5-4 with TRBJ1-1; TRBD1 might be the D (6 bases). Trimming cost V 0 bases and J 0 bases, with 12 bases left between them. Germline V gene sequence: CDR1 SGHNT, CDR2 YYREEE (reference sequence). The CDR3 loop spans 16 amino acids. Written as DNA, the CDR3 is TGTGCCAGCAGCTTGGGCCCAGGGGCAATGAACACTGAAGCTTTCTTT. Translating it yields CASSLGPGAMNTEAFF.